This TCR beta chain originates from a study of blood T cell repertoires in COVID-19. Study overall: The origin of the acute and convalescent COVID-19 samples was the United States, Italy and Spain. The cDNA or gDNA used as material had been derived from T cells, B-cell-depleted T cells, or PBMCs.

Germline CDR1 is SGHTA and CDR2 is FQGTGA. J gave up 5 bases and V 5 bases, and 6 bases lay outside the gene matches. The CDR3 is 14 amino acids. As originally analysed: Amplification with reference gene primers provided the estimates of nucleated cell counts. Sequencing was performed with immunoSEQ multiplex PCR; in TCRdb, only in-frame clones are kept and a portion is missing. The D gene and trimming were derived from the DNA, and the V and J assignments and clone size from that table. The sample shows roughly 700,000 clones, around 90% of them seen only once. The rearrangement links TRBV7-3 to TRBJ2-7; 10 nucleotides align to TRBD1. The source is a woman aged 18-30 years with acute or convalescent COVID-19. Sequenced material: peripheral blood. The CDR3 region has the DNA TGTGCCAGCAGCCCGACAGGGGGCACGGACGAGCAGTACTTC. Translation gives CASSPTGGTDEQYF. Drawing the rest from reference TRBV7-3 and TRBJ2-7, the complete variable domain is GAGVSQTPSNKVTEKGKYVELRCDPISGHTALYWYRQSLGQGPEFLIYFQGTGAADDSGLPNDRFFAVRPEGSVSTLKIQRTERGDSAVYLCASSPTGGTDEQYFGPGTRLTVT.